The entry below describes one T cell receptor beta chain. The sample belongs to a study of shared clonotypes between healthy human individuals. Sequencing used immunoSEQ multiplex PCR; TCRdb keeps in-frame clones, though not all of them. Among about 2.2 million clones listed, approximately 94% were seen once. The CDR3 is made up of 16 amino acids. V shed 1 base, J shed 2 bases, and the junction held 5 bases outside the gene matches. CDR1 is SGHTA and CDR2 is FQGNSA in the germline V gene. It was CD45RO-negative cells, positively selected for CCR7, that made up naive CD8 cells, with terminally differentiated effector memory CD45RA+ cells excluded.

The source is a young man in good health. Some clones in this sample may be carry-over from other donors' samples. The rearrangement links TRBV7-2 to TRBJ1-5; 7 bases are a match to TRBD1. Sequencing used naive CD8+ T cells from PBMCs. CDR3 loop: CASSLGTGWGNQPQHF. DNA for the CDR3: TGTGCCAGCAGCTTAGGGACAGGCTGGGGCAATCAGCCCCAGCATTTT.